The 22 T cell receptor beta chains given below trace back to one sample, sequenced in a study of cytomegalovirus exposure and HLA in healthy donors (dated by TCRdb to about 2017). Libraries were prepared through the immunoSEQ multiplex PCR assay. For the multiplex PCR, a mixture combining 60 forward primers for TCR Vbeta segments and 13 reverse primers for TCR Jbeta segments was used. TCRdb took over this immuneACCESS table, retaining in-frame rearrangements with V and J assigned. Such tables are incomplete; in checked studies, under half of the missing clones stem from an unresolved V gene, and the remainder is unexplained. The sample table holds some 120,000 clones. Roughly 2% of the sample belongs to the ten largest clones. The specimen was PBMCs. These receptors came from a woman between 55 and 75 years old in good health and CMV-seronegative.

The chain uses TRBV5-1 and TRBJ2-5, with 9 positions matching TRBD2. The trim removed 4 bases at V and 4 bases at J, leaving 8 bases unmatched. The CDR3 consists of 15 residues. Germline-derived CDR1 and CDR2 are SGHRS and YFSETQ. The DNA of the CDR3 is TGCGCCAGCAGCCACATAGCGGGAGAAGGAGAGACCCAGTACTTC. Protein: CASSHIAGEGETQYF.

The chain uses TRBV18 and TRBJ1-3, with 9 bases identical to TRBD1. Germline assignment: CDR1 KGHSH and CDR2 LQKENI. V was clipped by 4 bases and J by 3 bases; unmatched bases: 10. The CDR3 sequence is 17 residues long. The CDR3 loop reads CASSRRPDRGGGNTIYF. CDR3 in DNA: TGTGCCAGCTCACGACGACCGGACAGGGGTGGTGGAAACACCATATATTTT.

J is TRBJ2-5 and V is TRBV19, with D perhaps matching TRBD2 (6 bases). Germline CDR1 LNHDA, CDR2 SQIVND (reference sequence). V dropped 5 bases and J dropped 2 bases, with 12 bases sitting between them. CDR3 length equals 14 residues. The CDR3 is CASSSLAVQETQYF. The CDR3 DNA follows: TGTGCCAGTAGTTCATTAGCGGTACAAGAGACCCAGTACTTC.

This chain uses TRBV10-3 with TRBJ2-2, with 13 positions matching TRBD2. This CDR3 spans 16 amino acids. V gave up 4 bases and J gave up 8 bases; unmatched junction bases: 7. Germline V gene sequence: CDR1 ENHRY, CDR2 SYGVKD. CDR3 loop: CAISGGLAGVGGELFF. CDR3 DNA sequence: TGTGCCATCAGTGGAGGACTAGCGGGAGTGGGTGGGGAGCTGTTTTTT.

CDR3: CASSPPGLAETYEQYF. CDR3 bases: TGTGCCAGCAGCCCCCCGGGACTAGCGGAAACCTACGAGCAGTACTTC. The V call is TRBV4-2, the J call TRBJ2-7, with TRBD2 matching over 11 bases. This CDR3 is built from 16 residues. V shed 4 bases, J shed 2 bases, and the junction held 7 bases outside the gene matches. Germline V CDR1 and CDR2: LGHNA, YNFKEQ.

The V gene is TRBV28, the J gene TRBJ1-1, with D perhaps matching TRBD1 (5 bases). CDR3 length equals 16 residues. Looked up from germline, CDR1 is MDHEN and CDR2 is SYDVKM. V lost 2 bases and J lost 0, with 13 bases in between. This CDR3 is CASSLAGGVMNTEAFF. Written as DNA, the CDR3 is TGTGCCAGCAGTTTAGCCGGGGGAGTAATGAACACTGAAGCTTTCTTT.

The chain carries TRBV11-2 and TRBJ1-2; 9 bases agree with TRBD1. From germline, CDR1 is SGHAT and CDR2 FQNNGV. The CDR3 is made up of 13 amino acids. The junction had 1 base not matched to a gene; V was cut back by 5 bases and J by 3 bases. The CDR3 DNA sequence: TGTGCCAGCAGCCGGGACAGGGACTATGGCTACACCTTC. Its translation: CASSRDRDYGYTF. Variable domain in full (rest from reference TRBV11-2 and TRBJ1-2): EAGVAQSPRYKIIEKRQSVAFWCNPISGHATLYWYQQILGQGPKLLIQFQNNGVVDDSQLPKDRFSAERLKGVDSTLKIQPAKLEDSAVYLCASSRDRDYGYTFGSGTRLTVV.

J is TRBJ2-1 and V is TRBV6-5; TRBD2 agrees at 9 bases. Germline CDR1 and CDR2: MNHEY and SVGAGI. V lost 3 bases to trimming and J lost 3 bases; unmatched junction nucleotides: 3. The CDR3 is 15 amino acids. In DNA form, the CDR3 reads TGTGCCAGCAGTTATGGGCGGGAGGGCTACAATGAGCAGTTCTTC. This gives the protein CASSYGREGYNEQFF.

The CDR3: CASSSLGTGNYGYTF. In nucleotides, the CDR3 is TGTGCCAGCAGTTCGCTTGGTACAGGGAACTATGGCTACACCTTC. The chain is built from TRBV28 and TRBJ1-2; a weak D match, TRBD1 (6 bases). Trimming cost V 4 bases and J 2 bases, with 14 bases left between them. Germline V CDR1 and CDR2: MDHEN, SYDVKM. This CDR3 is built from 15 residues.

This chain links TRBV5-1 with TRBJ2-3, with 8 bases matching TRBD2. Germline V CDR1 and CDR2: SGHRS, YFSETQ. V shed 4 bases and J 1 base; nucleotides not matched to a gene: 5. The CDR3 is 15 residues long. The CDR3 nucleotides are TGCGCCAGCAGCAGAGGGACTAGTGGCACAGATACGCAGTATTTT. Its translation is CASSRGTSGTDTQYF.

The chain joins TRBV7-9 to TRBJ1-3; the D is unclear. The CDR3 is 15 residues long. CDR1 and CDR2 from the germline V gene are SEHNR and FQNEAQ (reference sequence). Trimming took 4 bases from V and 8 from J, leaving 18 bases between them. The DNA for the CDR3 is TGTGCCAGCAGCTCCGGTTCACAGTCCCAAGACACCATATATTTT. It translates to CASSSGSQSQDTIYF.

This chain joins TRBV10-1 and TRBJ2-1, with a weak D call TRBD2 (5 bases). This CDR3 has 15 residues. V lost 0 bases and J lost 7, with 13 bases in between. Germline V CDR1 and CDR2: WNHNN, SYGVQD (reference sequence). CDR3 nucleotides: TGCGCCAGCAGTGAGTCGGGAGCTGGAGCGAATGAGCAGTTCTTC. Its translation is CASSESGAGANEQFF.

The gene calls are TRBV5-1 and TRBJ1-2, with D perhaps matching TRBD1 (5 bases). CDR1 and CDR2 from the germline V gene are SGHRS and YFSETQ. This CDR3 is built from 13 residues. Trimming removed 0 bases from V and 8 bases from J, with 11 bases in between. The CDR3 DNA follows: TGCGCCAGCAGCTTGGCCAGGGATGAAGGCTACACCTTC. Residues: CASSLARDEGYTF. Full variable domain (outside the CDR3, taken from reference TRBV5-1 and TRBJ1-2): KAGVTQTPRYLIKTRGQQVTLSCSPISGHRSVSWYQQTPGQGLQFLFEYFSETQRNKGNFPGRFSGRQFSNSRSEMNVSTLELGDSALYLCASSLARDEGYTFGSGTRLTVV.

The V gene is TRBV19, the J gene TRBJ1-2; the D is unclear. Trimming removed 5 bases from V and 5 bases from J, with 9 bases in between. The CDR3 covers 12 residues. Germline V gives CDR1 LNHDA, CDR2 SQIVND (reference sequence). Written as DNA, the CDR3 is TGTGCCAGTAGTTTGCGGGAATATGGCTACACCTTC. This translates into CASSLREYGYTF.

This rearrangement joins TRBV27 to TRBJ1-2; TRBD1 might be the D (6 bases). CDR1 and CDR2 from the germline V gene are MNHEY and SMNVEV (reference sequence). Trimming left V 7 bases short and J 4 bases short, with 16 bases between. This CDR3 spans 14 amino acids. As DNA, the CDR3 is TGTGCCAGCATGGGAGTAGGGGGGGGCTATGGCTACACCTTC. This sequence encodes CASMGVGGGYGYTF.

J is TRBJ1-4 and V is TRBV29-1; perhaps TRBD1 as D (5 bases). The CDR3 extends over 13 amino acids. Trimming pared 7 bases from V and 3 bases from J, leaving 12 bases between. The V gene's germline CDR1 is SQVTM and CDR2 ANQGSEA. CDR3 sequence (DNA): TGCAGCGGTGGGGCGGGGTCTAATGAAAAACTGTTTTTT. Its translation: CSGGAGSNEKLFF. The full variable domain, rest sourced from reference TRBV29-1 and TRBJ1-4, is SAVISQKPSRDICQRGTSLTIQCQVDSQVTMMFWYRQQPGQSLTLIATANQGSEATYESGFVIDKFPISRPNLTFSTLTVSNMSPEDSSIYLCSGGAGSNEKLFFGSGTQLSVL.

This chain connects TRBV28 to TRBJ1-5, with a tentative D call TRBD1 (5 bases). The CDR3 totals 14 residues. Per germline, CDR1 MDHEN and CDR2 SYDVKM. V was pared by 5 bases and J by 4 bases, with 12 bases between. DNA of the CDR3: TGTGCCAGCAGTGTGGGGGGATGGAATCAGCCCCAGCATTTT. The encoded protein is CASSVGGWNQPQHF.

The chain couples TRBV10-2 to TRBJ1-2; 8 bases align to TRBD1. CDR1 WSHSY and CDR2 SAAADI come from the germline V gene. This CDR3 contains 14 residues. V trimming: 6 bases; J trimming: 8 bases; junction bases outside the gene matches: 11. This CDR3 reads CASSRQGQEGGYTF. The CDR3 nucleotides are TGCGCCAGCAGCAGACAGGGGCAGGAGGGAGGCTACACCTTC.

The chain has TRBV5-6 and TRBJ1-6; the D gene is possibly TRBD1 (5 bases). The CDR3 is 16 residues long. Germline CDR1 reads SGHDT; CDR2 reads YYEEEE. V was trimmed by 0 bases and J by 5 bases, leaving 12 bases between them. CDR3 loop: CASSLGTGGNNSPLHF. In nucleotides, the CDR3 is TGTGCCAGCAGCTTGGGGACTGGGGGGAATAATTCACCCCTCCACTTT. Based on the CDR3 plus reference TRBV5-6 and TRBJ1-6, the full variable domain is DAGVTQSPTHLIKTRGQQVTLRCSPKSGHDTVSWYQQALGQGPQFIFQYYEEEERQRGNFPDRFSGHQFPNYSSELNVNALLLGDSALYLCASSLGTGGNNSPLHFGNGTRLTVT.

V usage is TRBV5-1 and J usage is TRBJ2-2; maybe TRBD1 (6 bases). Trimming pared 0 bases from V and 6 bases from J, leaving 12 bases between. The CDR3 is made up of 15 amino acids. Looked up from germline, CDR1 is SGHRS and CDR2 is YFSETQ. The chain's CDR3 is CASSLGTGFAGELFF. In DNA, the CDR3 is TGCGCCAGCAGCTTGGGCACAGGGTTCGCCGGGGAGCTGTTTTTT.

The chain combines TRBV5-5 with TRBJ1-2; 7 bases line up with TRBD1. Per germline, CDR1 SGHKS and CDR2 YYEKEE (reference sequence). This CDR3 is 15 amino acids long. Trimming at V came to 0 bases and at J to 4 bases, leaving 6 bases not matched to a gene. CDR3 amino acids: CASSLEQGMSYGYTF. CDR3 nucleotide sequence: TGTGCCAGCAGCTTGGAACAGGGGATGTCCTATGGCTACACCTTC.

The rearrangement joins TRBV5-8 to TRBJ2-7, with a weak D call TRBD2 (5 bases). The CDR3 runs to 13 residues. Germline V gene lookup returns CDR1 SGHTS and CDR2 YDEGEE. V lost 4 bases and J 3 bases, leaving 11 bases between the germline ends. CDR3 bases: TGTGCCAGCAGCCGGGGTGCAGGCTACGAGCAGTACTTC. As protein: CASSRGAGYEQYF.